A single sample gave rise to the 9 T cell receptor beta chains below, sequenced in a study of blood T cell repertoires in COVID-19. The assay was immunoSEQ multiplex PCR, and TCRdb's table has in-frame clones only and misses some. The table records roughly 190,000 clones, around 90% of them present only once. The sample was PBMCs or T cells enriched from blood (not recorded which). The receptor source for this set is a woman aged 30 to 39 who had recovered from COVID-19.

The rearrangement uses TRBV13 and TRBJ1-3, with TRBD1 matching over 7 bases. The CDR3 sequence is 14 residues long. Germline CDR1 is PRHDT and CDR2 is FYEKMQ (reference sequence). The J segment lost 5 bases and the V segment lost 5 bases, leaving 6 bases of the junction unmatched. CDR3 DNA: TGTGCCAGCAGCCGGGGACAGACTAGAAACACCATATATTTT. Residues: CASSRGQTRNTIYF.

This rearrangement joins TRBV24-1 to TRBJ2-1; 11 bases agree with TRBD2. Losses at the gene ends were 3 bases for V and 5 bases for J; bases not matched to a gene: 8. There are 17 residues in the CDR3. Looked up from germline, CDR1 is KGHDR and CDR2 is SFDVKD. The CDR3 loop is CATSDPSSGRANNEQFF. The CDR3 nucleotides read TGTGCCACCAGTGATCCGAGTAGCGGGAGGGCTAACAATGAGCAGTTCTTC.

The chain couples TRBV10-3 to TRBJ2-1; 8 bases agree with TRBD2. Germline CDR1 reads ENHRY; CDR2 reads SYGVKD. CDR3 length: 16 amino acids. Trimming at V came to 0 bases and at J to 2 bases, leaving 3 bases not matched to a gene. The CDR3 is CAISESTSGTYNEQFF. The CDR3 nucleotides are TGTGCCATCAGTGAGTCAACTAGCGGAACCTACAATGAGCAGTTCTTC.

This clone was seen more than once but under ten times. CDR3 protein: CASSQDPVYGYTF. The CDR3 bases are TGTGCCAGCAGCCAAGATCCTGTCTATGGCTACACCTTC. The chain carries TRBV14 and TRBJ1-2, with D hard to call. In germline, CDR1 is SGHDN, CDR2 FVKESK. The V and J ends lost 0 bases and 4 bases respectively, with 6 bases between them. The CDR3 has 13 amino acids.

The rearrangement uses TRBV5-4 and TRBJ2-3, with D possibly matching TRBD2 (6 bases). Germline V gene sequence: CDR1 SGHNT, CDR2 YYREEE (reference sequence). The CDR3 is 15 residues long. V was trimmed by 4 bases and J by 5 bases, leaving 17 bases between them. The CDR3 coding sequence is TGTGCCAGCAGCCGGAGGGCGACAGCACTAGATACGCAGTATTTT. Its translation is CASSRRATALDTQYF. Full variable domain (rest looked up from reference TRBV5-4 and TRBJ2-3): ETGVTQSPTHLIKTRGQQVTLRCSSQSGHNTVSWYQQALGQGPQFIFQYYREEENGRGNFPPRFSGLQFPNYSSELNVNALELDDSALYLCASSRRATALDTQYFGPGTRLTVL.

CDR3 sequence (DNA): TGTGCCAGCAGCTTAGAGGGCTCCAGGGAGGAACATGAGCAGTTCTTC. Amino acid sequence: CASSLEGSREEHEQFF. V and J are TRBV11-3 and TRBJ2-1; possibly TRBD2 for D (6 bases). The CDR3 totals 16 residues. Germline V gene lookup returns CDR1 SGHNT and CDR2 YENEEA. Deletions cut 0 bases from V and 8 bases from J, with 17 bases between.

The chain combines TRBV5-1 with TRBJ2-7; 8 nucleotides agree with TRBD2. V trimming: 0 bases; J trimming: 2 bases; junction bases outside the gene matches: 1. There are 14 residues in the CDR3. The germline V gene has CDR1 SGHRS and CDR2 YFSETQ. The CDR3 nucleotides are TGCGCCAGCAGCTTGGGTAGCGGGGCCTACGAGCAGTACTTC. As protein: CASSLGSGAYEQYF.

The genes are TRBV6-5 and TRBJ2-6; D not resolved. Deletions cut 8 bases from V and 0 bases from J, with 5 bases between. This CDR3 spans 13 amino acids. Germline V gene data show CDR1 as MNHEY and CDR2 as SVGAGI. CDR3 in amino acids: CASRFSGANVLTF. The CDR3 region has the DNA TGTGCCAGCCGGTTCTCTGGGGCCAACGTCCTGACTTTC.

This chain links TRBV4-2 with TRBJ1-2, with TRBD1 matching 9 bases. The CDR3 spans 14 residues. V shed 5 bases, J shed 6 bases, and the junction held 7 bases outside the gene matches. Germline V gene data show CDR1 as LGHNA and CDR2 as YNFKEQ. CDR3 residues: CASSSRQGDDGYTF. The CDR3, as DNA: TGTGCCAGCAGCTCTCGACAGGGGGATGATGGCTACACCTTC.